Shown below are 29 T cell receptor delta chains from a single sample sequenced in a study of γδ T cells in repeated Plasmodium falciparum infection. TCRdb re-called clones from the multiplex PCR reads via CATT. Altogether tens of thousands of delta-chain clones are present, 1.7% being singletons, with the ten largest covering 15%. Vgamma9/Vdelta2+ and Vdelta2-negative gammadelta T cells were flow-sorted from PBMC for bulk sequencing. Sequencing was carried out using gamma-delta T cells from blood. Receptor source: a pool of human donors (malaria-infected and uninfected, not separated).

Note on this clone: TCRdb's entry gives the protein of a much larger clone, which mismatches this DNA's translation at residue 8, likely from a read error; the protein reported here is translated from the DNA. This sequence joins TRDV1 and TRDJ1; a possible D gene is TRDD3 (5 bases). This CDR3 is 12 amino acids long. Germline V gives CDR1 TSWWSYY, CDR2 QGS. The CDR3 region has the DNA TGTGCTCTTGGTGGGGACACCGCTAAACTCATCTTT. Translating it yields CALGGDTAKLIF.

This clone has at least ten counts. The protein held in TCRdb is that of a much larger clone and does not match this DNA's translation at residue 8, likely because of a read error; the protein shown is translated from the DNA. The CDR3 DNA follows: TGTGCCTGTGACACCATCGATCCCCGTACTGGGGGATCAGGGCCTTCCTGGGACACCCGACAGATGTTTTTC. This encodes CACDTIDPRTGGSGPSWDTRQMFF. The genes are TRDV2 and TRDJ3, with 10 bases that match TRDD3. Germline V gene data show CDR1 as GEAIGNYY and CDR2 as EKD. Unmatched junction bases numbered 20, after V lost 0 bases and J lost 1 base. The length of the CDR3 is 24 residues.

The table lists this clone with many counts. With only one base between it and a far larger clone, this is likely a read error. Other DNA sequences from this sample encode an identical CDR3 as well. CDR3 nucleotide sequence: TGTGCCTGTGACGATTTGGGGGAGTTCTACACCGATAAACTCATCTTT. Protein product: CACDDLGEFYTDKLIF. V and J are TRDV2 and TRDJ1; 7 bases agree with TRDD3. V dropped 3 bases and J dropped 0; count of bases not matched to a gene: 9. This CDR3 spans 16 amino acids. The V gene's germline CDR1 is GEAIGNYY and CDR2 EKD.

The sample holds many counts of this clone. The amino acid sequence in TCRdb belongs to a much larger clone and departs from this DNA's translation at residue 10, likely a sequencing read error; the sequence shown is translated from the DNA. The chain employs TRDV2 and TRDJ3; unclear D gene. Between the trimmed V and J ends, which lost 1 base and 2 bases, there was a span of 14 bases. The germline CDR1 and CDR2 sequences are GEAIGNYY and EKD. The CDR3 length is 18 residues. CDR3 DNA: TGTGCCTGTGACACTGCAGGTCAGAGCCCCTGGGACACCCGACAGATGTTTTTC. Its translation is CACDTAGQSPWDTRQMFF.

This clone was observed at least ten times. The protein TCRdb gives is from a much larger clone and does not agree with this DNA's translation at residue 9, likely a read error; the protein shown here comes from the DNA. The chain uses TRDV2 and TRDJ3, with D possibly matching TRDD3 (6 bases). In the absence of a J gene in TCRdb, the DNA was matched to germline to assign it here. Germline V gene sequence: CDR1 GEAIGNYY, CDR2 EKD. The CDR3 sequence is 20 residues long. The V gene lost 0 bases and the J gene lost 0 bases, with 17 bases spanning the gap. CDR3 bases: TGTGCCTGTGACACCGCGCTGGGGATGCCCCGCTCCTGGGACACCCGACAGATGTTTTTC. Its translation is CACDTALGMPRSWDTRQMFF.

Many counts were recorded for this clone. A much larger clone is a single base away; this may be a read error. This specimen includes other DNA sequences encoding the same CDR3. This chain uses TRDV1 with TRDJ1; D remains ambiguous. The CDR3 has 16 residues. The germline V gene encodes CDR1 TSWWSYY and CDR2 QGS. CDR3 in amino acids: CAYSTLDGLYTDKLIF. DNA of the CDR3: TGTGCTTATTCGACTTTAGATGGTCTGTACACCGATAAGCTCATCTTT.

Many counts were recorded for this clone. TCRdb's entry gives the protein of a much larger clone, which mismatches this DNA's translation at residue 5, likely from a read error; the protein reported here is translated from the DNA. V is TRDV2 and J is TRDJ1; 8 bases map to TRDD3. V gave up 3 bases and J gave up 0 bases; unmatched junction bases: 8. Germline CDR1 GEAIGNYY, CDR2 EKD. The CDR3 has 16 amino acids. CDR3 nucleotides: TGTGCCTGTGACGGTCTGGGGGAGTTCTACACCGATAAACTCATCTTT. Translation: CACDGLGEFYTDKLIF.

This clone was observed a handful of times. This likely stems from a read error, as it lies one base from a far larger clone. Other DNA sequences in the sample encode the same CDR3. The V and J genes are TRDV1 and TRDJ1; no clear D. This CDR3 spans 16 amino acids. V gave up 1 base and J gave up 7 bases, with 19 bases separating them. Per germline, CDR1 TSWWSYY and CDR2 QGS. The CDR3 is CALGEQKIWHLRKLIF. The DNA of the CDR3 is TGTGCTCTTGGGGAACAAAAGATTTGGCACCTCCGTAAACTCATCTTT.

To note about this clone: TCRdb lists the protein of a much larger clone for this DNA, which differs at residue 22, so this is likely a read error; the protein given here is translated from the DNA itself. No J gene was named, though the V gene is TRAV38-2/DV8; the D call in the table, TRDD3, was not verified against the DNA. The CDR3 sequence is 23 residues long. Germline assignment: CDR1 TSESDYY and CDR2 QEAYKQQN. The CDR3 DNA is TGTGCTTATAGGAGCGCGTCTCCTACGGACTACGGCCCCTGGGGGCCACTGACCGATAAACTCACCTTT. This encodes CAYRSASPTDYGPWGPLTDKLTF.

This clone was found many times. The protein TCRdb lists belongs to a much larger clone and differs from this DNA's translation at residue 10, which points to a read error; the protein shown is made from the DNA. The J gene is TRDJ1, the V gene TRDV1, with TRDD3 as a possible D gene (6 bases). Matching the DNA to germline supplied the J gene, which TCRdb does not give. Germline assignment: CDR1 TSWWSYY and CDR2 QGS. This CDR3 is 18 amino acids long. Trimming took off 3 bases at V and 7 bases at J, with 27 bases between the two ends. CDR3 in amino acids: CALGETYGGHGGFSKLIF. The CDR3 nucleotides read TGTGCTCTTGGGGAGACCTACGGGGGACACGGTGGGTTCAGTAAACTCATCTTT.

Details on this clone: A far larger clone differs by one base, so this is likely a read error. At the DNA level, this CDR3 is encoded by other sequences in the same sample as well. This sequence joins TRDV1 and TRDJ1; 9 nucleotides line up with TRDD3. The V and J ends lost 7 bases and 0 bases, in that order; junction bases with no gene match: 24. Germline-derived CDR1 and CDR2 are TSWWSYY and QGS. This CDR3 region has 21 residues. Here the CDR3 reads CALVVTITGGLQHTYTDKLIF. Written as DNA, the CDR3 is TGTGCTCTTGTGGTTACCATTACTGGGGGACTTCAGCACACGTACACCGATAAACTCATCTTT.

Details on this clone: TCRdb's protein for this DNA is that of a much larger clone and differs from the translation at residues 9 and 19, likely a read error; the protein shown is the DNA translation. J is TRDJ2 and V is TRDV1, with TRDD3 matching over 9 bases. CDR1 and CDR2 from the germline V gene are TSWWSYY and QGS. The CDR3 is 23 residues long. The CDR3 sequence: CALGELLSPTPYWGTKMTEQLFF. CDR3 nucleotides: TGTGCTCTTGGGGAACTCCTATCCCCCACTCCGTACTGGGGGACAAAAATGACAGAACAACTCTTCTTT.

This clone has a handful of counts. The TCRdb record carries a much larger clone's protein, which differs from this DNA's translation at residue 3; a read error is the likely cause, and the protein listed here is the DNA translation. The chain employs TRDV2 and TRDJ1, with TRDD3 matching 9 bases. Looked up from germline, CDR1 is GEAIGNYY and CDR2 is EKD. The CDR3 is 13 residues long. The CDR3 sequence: CARDGYWGNKLIF. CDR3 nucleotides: TGTGCCCGTGACGGCTACTGGGGGAATAAACTCATCTTT.

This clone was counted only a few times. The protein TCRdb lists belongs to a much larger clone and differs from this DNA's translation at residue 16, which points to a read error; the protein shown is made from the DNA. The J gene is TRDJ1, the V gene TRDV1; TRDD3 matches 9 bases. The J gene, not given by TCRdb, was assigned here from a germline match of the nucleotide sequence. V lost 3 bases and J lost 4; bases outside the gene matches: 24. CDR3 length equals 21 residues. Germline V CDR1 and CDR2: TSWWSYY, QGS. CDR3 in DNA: TGTGCTCTTGGGGAGGGAACCCTTCGCCCTGCTAGGTGGGGGATAGGCGATAAACTCATCTTT. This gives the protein CALGEGTLRPARWGIGDKLIF.

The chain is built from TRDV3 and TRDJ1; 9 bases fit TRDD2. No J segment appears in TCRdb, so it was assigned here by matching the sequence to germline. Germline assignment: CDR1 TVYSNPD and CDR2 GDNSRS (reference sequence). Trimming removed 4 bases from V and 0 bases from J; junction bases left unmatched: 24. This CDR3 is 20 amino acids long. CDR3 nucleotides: TGTGCCTCCAGGCCTTCCTACTTCCTCCCGGGGCGACGCCACACCGATAAACTCATCTTT. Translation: CASRPSYFLPGRRHTDKLIF.

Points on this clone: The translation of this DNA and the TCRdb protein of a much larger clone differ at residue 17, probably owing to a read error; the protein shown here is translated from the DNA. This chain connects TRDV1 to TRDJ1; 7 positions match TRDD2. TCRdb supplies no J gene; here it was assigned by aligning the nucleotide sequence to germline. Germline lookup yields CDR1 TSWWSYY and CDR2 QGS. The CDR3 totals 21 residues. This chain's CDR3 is CALGAPFLTGSERRCTNKLIF. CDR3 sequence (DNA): TGTGCTCTTGGGGCCCCCTTCCTGACCGGGTCTGAGAGACGTTGCACCAATAAACTCATCTTT.

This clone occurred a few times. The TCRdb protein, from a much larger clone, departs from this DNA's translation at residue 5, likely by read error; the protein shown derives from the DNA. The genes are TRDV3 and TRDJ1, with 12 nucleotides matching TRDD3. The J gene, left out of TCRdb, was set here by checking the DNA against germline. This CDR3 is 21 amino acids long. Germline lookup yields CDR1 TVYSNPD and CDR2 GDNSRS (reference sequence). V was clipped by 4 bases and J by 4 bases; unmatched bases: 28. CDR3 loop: CASSTTFRYWGIPPFLDKLIF. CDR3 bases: TGTGCCTCTTCGACTACCTTCAGGTACTGGGGGATACCGCCTTTCCTCGATAAACTCATCTTT.

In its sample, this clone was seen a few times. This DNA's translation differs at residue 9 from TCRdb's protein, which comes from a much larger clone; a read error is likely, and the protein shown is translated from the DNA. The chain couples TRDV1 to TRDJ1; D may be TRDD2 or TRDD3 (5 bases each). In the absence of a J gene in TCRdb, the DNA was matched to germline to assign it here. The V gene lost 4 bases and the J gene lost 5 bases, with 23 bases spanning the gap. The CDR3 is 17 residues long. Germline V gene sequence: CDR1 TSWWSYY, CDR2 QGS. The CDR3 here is CALGVLRDRGSSDKLIF. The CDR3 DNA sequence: TGTGCTCTTGGGGTCCTAAGGGACCGGGGGTCCTCGGATAAACTCATCTTT.

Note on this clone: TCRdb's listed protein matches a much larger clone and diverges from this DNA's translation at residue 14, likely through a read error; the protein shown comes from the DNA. The CDR3 sequence is CALGERKPYGPSTVLPSKLIF. CDR3 nucleotide sequence: TGTGCTCTTGGGGAACGGAAGCCCTACGGACCTTCCACTGTACTCCCGTCAAAACTCATCTTT. The chain carries TRDV1 and TRDJ1, with a weak D call TRDD2 (6 bases). V lost 1 base and J lost 8, with 35 bases in between. CDR1 is TSWWSYY, CDR2 QGS, per germline. This CDR3 is 21 amino acids long.

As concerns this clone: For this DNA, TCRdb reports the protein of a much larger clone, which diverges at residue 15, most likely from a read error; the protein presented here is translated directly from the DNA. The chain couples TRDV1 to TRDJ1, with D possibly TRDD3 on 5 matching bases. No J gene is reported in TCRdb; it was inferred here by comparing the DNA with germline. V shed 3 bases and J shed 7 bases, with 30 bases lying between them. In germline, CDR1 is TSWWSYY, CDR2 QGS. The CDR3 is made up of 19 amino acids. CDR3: CALGDGVIRGAYTQTKLIF. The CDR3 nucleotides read TGTGCTCTTGGGGATGGAGTCATACGAGGGGCCTATACACAAACTAAACTCATCTTT.

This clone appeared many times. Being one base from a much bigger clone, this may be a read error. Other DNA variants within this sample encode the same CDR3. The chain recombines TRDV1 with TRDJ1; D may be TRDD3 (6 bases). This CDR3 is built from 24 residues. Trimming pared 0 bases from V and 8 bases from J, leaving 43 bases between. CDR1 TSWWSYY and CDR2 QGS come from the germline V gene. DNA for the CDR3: TGTGCTCTTGGGGAACTTCGTGGGATCAATCTACTCCCCCCAATCGGTGGTGGGGGCACAAAACTCATCTTT. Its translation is CALGELRGINLLPPIGGGGTKLIF.

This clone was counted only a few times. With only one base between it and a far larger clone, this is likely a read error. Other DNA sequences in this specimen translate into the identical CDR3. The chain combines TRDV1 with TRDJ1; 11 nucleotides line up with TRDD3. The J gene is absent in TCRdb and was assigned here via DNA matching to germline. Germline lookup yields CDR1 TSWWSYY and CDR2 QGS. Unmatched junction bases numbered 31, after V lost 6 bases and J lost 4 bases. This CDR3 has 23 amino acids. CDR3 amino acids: CALGARIPRLRTLFWGILDKLIF. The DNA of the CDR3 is TGTGCTCTTGGAGCCCGAATCCCCCGACTACGTACCCTCTTCTGGGGGATACTCGATAAACTCATCTTT.

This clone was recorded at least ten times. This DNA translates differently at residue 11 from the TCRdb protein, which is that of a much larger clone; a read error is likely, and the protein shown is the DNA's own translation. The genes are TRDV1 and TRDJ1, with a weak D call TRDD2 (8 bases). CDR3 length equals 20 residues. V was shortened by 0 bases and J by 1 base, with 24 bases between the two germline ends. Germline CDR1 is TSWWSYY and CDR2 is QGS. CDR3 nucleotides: TGTGCTCTTGGGGAACTTTTCTTCCTACGGAGGATACGATCCACCGATAAACTCATCTTT. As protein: CALGELFFLRRIRSTDKLIF.

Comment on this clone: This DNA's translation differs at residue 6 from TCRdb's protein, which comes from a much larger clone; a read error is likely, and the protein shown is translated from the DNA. For the CDR3, the DNA is TGTGCTCTTGGGGACTCAAGCTGGGGGCAACCCCGGGGGTACACCGATAAACTCATCTTT. It translates to CALGDSSWGQPRGYTDKLIF. The chain carries TRDV1 and TRDJ1; 7 bases line up with TRDD3. The J gene, not given by TCRdb, was assigned here from a germline match of the nucleotide sequence. V was clipped by 3 bases and J by 0 bases; unmatched bases: 19. The V gene's germline CDR1 is TSWWSYY and CDR2 QGS. CDR3 length: 20 amino acids.

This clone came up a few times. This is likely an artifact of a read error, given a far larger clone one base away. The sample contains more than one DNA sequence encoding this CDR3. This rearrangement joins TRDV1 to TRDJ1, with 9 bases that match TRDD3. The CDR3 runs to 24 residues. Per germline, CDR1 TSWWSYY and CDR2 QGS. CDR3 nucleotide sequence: TGTGCTCTTGGGGGATACACTCCCTTACCGGAGGTCTTTTACTGGGGGACTTCCACCGACAAACTCATCTTT. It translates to CALGGYTPLPEVFYWGTSTDKLIF.

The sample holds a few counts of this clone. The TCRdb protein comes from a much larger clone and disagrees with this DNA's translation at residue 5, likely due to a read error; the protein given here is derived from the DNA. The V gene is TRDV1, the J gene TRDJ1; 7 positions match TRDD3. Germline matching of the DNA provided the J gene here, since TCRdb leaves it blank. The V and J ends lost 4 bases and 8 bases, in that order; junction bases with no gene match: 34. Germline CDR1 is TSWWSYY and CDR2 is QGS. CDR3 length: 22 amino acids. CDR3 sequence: CALGGPNQFRPSAWGYITKLIF. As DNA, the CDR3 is TGTGCTCTTGGGGGACCCAACCAATTCCGCCCCAGCGCCTGGGGGTATATTACAAAACTCATCTTT.

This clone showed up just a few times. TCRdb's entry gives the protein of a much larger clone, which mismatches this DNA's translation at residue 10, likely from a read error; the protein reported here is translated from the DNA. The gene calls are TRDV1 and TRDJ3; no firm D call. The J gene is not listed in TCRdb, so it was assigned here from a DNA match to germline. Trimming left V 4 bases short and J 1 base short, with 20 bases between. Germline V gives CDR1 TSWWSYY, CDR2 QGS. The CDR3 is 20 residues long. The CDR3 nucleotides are TGTGCTCTTGGGGGCAGGGTAAGAACTGAGGGATCCTGGGACACCCGACAGATGTTTTTC. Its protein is CALGGRVRTEGSWDTRQMFF.

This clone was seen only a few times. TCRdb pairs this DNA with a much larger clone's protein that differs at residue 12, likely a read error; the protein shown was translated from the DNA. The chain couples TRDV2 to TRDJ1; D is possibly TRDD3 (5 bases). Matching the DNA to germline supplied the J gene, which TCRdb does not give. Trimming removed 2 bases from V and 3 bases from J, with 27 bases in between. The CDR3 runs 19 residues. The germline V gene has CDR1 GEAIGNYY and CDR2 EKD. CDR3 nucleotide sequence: TGTGCCTGTGACATCGGGGGCCATGGGAAGGATCATGACGCCGATAAACTCATCTTT. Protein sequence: CACDIGGHGKDHDADKLIF.

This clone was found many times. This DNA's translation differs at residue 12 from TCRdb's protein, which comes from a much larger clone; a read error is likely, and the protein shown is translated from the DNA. CDR3 sequence reads: CACDPGGYTDKFIF. DNA of the CDR3: TGTGCCTGTGACCCTGGGGGATACACCGATAAATTCATCTTT. The chain carries TRDV2 and TRDJ1, with 11 bases aligning to TRDD3. CDR3 length: 14 residues. The germline V gene encodes CDR1 GEAIGNYY and CDR2 EKD.